Below, 5 T cell receptor beta chains from the same sample are listed, as sequenced in a study of cytomegalovirus exposure and HLA in healthy donors. The PCR ran on 60 Vbeta and 13 Jbeta primers. Clones were sequenced by immunoSEQ multiplex PCR, and TCRdb holds only the in-frame ones, with some missing. The sample comprises about 130,000 clones, around 73% of which are singletons, and 2.9% rests with the top ten. The sample taken for sequencing was PBMCs. The receptors were sampled from a human donor in good health.

The V gene is TRBV13, the J gene TRBJ2-3; TRBD1 aligns across 10 bases. The V gene end was trimmed by 5 bases and the J gene end by 1 base; junction bases not matched to a gene: 9. The germline V gene has CDR1 PRHDT and CDR2 FYEKMQ (reference sequence). This CDR3 has 17 residues. The CDR3 DNA reads as TGTGCCAGCAGCCGCCGGACAGGGGGGGTAGGCACAGATACGCAGTATTTT. This codes for CASSRRTGGVGTDTQYF.

The rearrangement uses TRBV9 and TRBJ2-7, with TRBD1 identical over 7 bases. The CDR3 is 15 residues long. Trimming removed 3 bases from V and 0 bases from J; junction bases left unmatched: 6. The germline V gene encodes CDR1 SGDLS and CDR2 YYNGEE. CDR3 region: CASSGETGPSYEQYF. CDR3 sequence (DNA): TGTGCCAGCAGCGGGGAGACAGGGCCCTCCTACGAGCAGTACTTC.

The V and J genes are TRBV30 and TRBJ1-1; D unresolved. V was pared by 1 base and J by 5 bases, with 8 bases between. Germline lookup yields CDR1 GTSNPN and CDR2 SVGIG (reference sequence). The CDR3 consists of 12 residues. For the CDR3, the DNA is TGTGCCTGGAGTGGCCAGTGGACTGAAGCTTTCTTT. It encodes CAWSGQWTEAFF.

In DNA form, the CDR3 reads TGTGCCAGCACCGAACTAGCGGGACGGGGTGAGCAGTTCTTC. Protein sequence: CASTELAGRGEQFF. This chain links TRBV6-5 with TRBJ2-1; TRBD2 aligns across 10 bases. With V trimmed by 7 bases and J by 9 bases, 9 bases remained unmatched. Per the germline V gene, CDR1 is MNHEY and CDR2 is SVGAGI. CDR3 length: 14 amino acids.

This clone was observed once. J is TRBJ1-3 and V is TRBV7-2; TRBD1 aligns across 7 bases. The CDR3 covers 15 residues. Germline V lookup: CDR1 SGHTA, CDR2 FQGNSA. With 5 bases clipped from V and 2 bases from J, the junction kept 6 bases outside the gene matches. The CDR3 spells CASSARQGTGNTIYF. DNA for the CDR3: TGTGCCAGCAGCGCCCGACAGGGTACTGGAAACACCATATATTTT.